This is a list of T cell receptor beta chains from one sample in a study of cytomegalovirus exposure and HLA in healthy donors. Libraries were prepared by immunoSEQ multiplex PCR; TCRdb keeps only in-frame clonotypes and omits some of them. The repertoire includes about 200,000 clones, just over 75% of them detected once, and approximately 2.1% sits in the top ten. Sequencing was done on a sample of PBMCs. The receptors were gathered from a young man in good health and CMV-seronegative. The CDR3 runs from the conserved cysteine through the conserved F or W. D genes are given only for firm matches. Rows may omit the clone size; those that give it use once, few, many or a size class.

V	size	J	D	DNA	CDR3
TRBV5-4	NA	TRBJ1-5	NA	TGTGCCAGCAGCTTGGCAGGGGACCAGCCCCAGCATTTT	CASSLAGDQPQHF
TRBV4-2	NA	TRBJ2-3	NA	TGTGCCAGCAGCCAAGTAGAGTTAGATACGCAGTATTTT	CASSQVELDTQYF
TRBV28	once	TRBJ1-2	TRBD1	TGTGCCAGCAGTTTATTAGGGGATGAGGGGGCGCGGGGCTATGGCTACACCTTC	CASSLLGDEGARGYGYTF
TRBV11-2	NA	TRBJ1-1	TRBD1	TGTGCCAGCAGCCCCCGACAGGGTTTCATGAGCACTGAAGCTTTCTTT	CASSPRQGFMSTEAFF
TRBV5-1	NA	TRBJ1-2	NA	TGCGCCAGCAGAACCGGGACACCAATTGCTAACTATGGCTACACCTTC	CASRTGTPIANYGYTF
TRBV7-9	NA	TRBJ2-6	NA	TGTGCCAGCAGCCCACCGGGTGCTGGGGCCAACGTCCTGACTTTC	CASSPPGAGANVLTF
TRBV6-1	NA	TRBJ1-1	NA	TGTGCCAGTACACAGAACATGAACACTGAAGCTTTCTTT	CASTQNMNTEAFF
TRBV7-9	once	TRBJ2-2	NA	TGTGCCAGCAGCCCAACGACCCCACAGGTATCGCTGTTTTTT	CASSPTTPQVSLFF
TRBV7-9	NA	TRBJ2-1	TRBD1	TGTGCCAGCAGCGTCTACAGGGGGCGGGGGAACAATGAGCAGTTCTTC	CASSVYRGRGNNEQFF
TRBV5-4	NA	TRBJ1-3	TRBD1	TGTGCCAGCAGCTTGGAGAAGACAGGGGGAAACACCATATATTTT	CASSLEKTGGNTIYF
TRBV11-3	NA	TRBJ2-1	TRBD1	TGTGCCAGCAGCTTAGGGCAGGGGGCGTCTGAGCAGTTCTTC	CASSLGQGASEQFF
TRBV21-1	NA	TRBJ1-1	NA	TGTGCCAGCAGCAAACCAACAGGGGGTAACATGAACACTGAAGCTTTCTTT	CASSKPTGGNMNTEAFF
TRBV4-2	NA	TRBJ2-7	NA	TGTGCCAGCAGCCAAGGCATAGGGGTTGCGCTCTACGAGCAGTACTTC	CASSQGIGVALYEQYF
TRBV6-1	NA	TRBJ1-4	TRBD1	TGTGCCAGCGCACAAACAGGGGGCGGCGAAAAACTGTTTTTT	CASAQTGGGEKLFF
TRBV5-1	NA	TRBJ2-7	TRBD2	TGCGCCAGCAGCTATCGGGGGGAGCCCTACGAGCAGTACTTC	CASSYRGEPYEQYF
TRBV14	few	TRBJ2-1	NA	TGTGCCAGCAGCCGCGGCCGGAGCTCCTACAATGAGCAGTTCTTC	CASSRGRSSYNEQFF
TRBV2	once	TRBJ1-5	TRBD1	TGTGCCAGCAAATGGGGACAGGGCGTAGGAGGCAATCAGCCCCAGCATTTT	CASKWGQGVGGNQPQHF
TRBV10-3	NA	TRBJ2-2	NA	TGTGCCGCGCGACAGGGAACTAGCAGTACCGGGGAGCTGTTTTTT	CAARQGTSSTGELFF
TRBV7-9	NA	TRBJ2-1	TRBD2	TGTGCCAGCAGTTACCCACCGGCCAGCGGGAGGGGTAATGAGCAGTTCTTC	CASSYPPASGRGNEQFF
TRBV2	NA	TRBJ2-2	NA	TGTGCCAGCAGTGAAGACAGGGTCACCGGGGAGCTGTTTTTT	CASSEDRVTGELFF
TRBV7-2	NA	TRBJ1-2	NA	TGTGCCAGCAGCTTAGCAGGGGGAAATGGCTACACCTTC	CASSLAGGNGYTF
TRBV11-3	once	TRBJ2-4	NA	TGTGCCAGCAGCTTGGGTGGGGAGGACATTCAGTACTTC	CASSLGGEDIQYF